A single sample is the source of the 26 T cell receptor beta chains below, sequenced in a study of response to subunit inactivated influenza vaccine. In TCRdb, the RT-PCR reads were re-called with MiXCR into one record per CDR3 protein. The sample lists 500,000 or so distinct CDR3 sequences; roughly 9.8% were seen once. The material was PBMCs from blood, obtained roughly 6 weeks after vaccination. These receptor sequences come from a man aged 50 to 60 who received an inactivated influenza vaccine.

CDR3 in amino acids: CASSHSGRAYQETQYF. CDR3 sequence (DNA): TGCGCCAGCAGCCATTCAGGGAGGGCGTACCAAGAGACCCAGTACTTC. The gene calls are TRBV4-1 and TRBJ2-5; 7 nucleotides agree with TRBD2. Germline V CDR1 and CDR2: MGHRA, YSYEKL. This CDR3 has 16 residues. V gave up 3 bases and J gave up 0 bases; unmatched junction bases: 7.

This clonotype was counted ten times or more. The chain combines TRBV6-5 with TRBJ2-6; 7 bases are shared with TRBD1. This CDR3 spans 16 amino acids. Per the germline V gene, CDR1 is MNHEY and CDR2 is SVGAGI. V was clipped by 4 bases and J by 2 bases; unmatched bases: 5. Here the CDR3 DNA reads TGTGCCAGCAGTTTCTCGAGGGGGCCTGGGGCCAACGTCCTGACTTTC. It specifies CASSFSRGPGANVLTF.

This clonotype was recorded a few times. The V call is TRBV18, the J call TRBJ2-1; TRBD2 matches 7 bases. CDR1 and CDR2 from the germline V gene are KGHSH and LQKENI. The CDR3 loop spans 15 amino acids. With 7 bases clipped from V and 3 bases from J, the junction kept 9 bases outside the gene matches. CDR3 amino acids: CASCPATSFYNEQFF. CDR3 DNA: TGTGCCAGCTGCCCCGCGACTAGCTTCTACAATGAGCAGTTCTTC.

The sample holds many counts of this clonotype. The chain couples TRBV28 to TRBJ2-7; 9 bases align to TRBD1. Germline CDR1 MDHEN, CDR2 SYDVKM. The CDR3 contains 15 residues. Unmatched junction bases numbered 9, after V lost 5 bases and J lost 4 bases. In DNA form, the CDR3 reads TGTGCCAGCAGTCATACAGGGGGCACTCATTACGAGCAGTACTTC. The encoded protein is CASSHTGGTHYEQYF.

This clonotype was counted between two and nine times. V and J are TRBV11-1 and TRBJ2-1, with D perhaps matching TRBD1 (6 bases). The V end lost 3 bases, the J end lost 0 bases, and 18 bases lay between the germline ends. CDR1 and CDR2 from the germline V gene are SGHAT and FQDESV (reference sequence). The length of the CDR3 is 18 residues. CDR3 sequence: CASSFGFSTDSSYNEQFF. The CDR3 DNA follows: TGTGCCAGCAGCTTCGGTTTTAGCACGGACAGCTCCTACAATGAGCAGTTCTTC.

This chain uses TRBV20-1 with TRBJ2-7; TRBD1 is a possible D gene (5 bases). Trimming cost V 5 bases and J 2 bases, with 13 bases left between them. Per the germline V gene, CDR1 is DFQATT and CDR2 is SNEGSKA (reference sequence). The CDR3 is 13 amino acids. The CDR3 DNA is TGCAGTGCTCCGGGTCTAGGGGCCTACGAGCAGTACTTC. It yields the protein CSAPGLGAYEQYF.

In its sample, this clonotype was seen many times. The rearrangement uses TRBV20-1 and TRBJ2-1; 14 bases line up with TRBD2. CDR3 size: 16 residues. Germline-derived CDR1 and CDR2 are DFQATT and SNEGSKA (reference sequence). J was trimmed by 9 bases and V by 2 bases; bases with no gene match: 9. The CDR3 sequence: CSARKTRTSGGFEQFF. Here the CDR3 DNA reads TGCAGTGCTAGAAAAACTAGGACTAGCGGGGGGTTTGAGCAGTTCTTC.

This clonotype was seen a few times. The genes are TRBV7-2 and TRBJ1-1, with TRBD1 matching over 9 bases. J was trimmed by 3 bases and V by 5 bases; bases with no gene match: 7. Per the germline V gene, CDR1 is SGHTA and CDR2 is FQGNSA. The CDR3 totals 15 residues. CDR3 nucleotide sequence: TGTGCCAGCAGCGGCCACCGGGACAGGGACACTGAAGCTTTCTTT. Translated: CASSGHRDRDTEAFF.

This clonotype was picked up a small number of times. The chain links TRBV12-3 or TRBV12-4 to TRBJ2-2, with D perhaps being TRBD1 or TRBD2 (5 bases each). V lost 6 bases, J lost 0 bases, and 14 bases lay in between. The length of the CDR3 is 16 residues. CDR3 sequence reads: CASRPSGTTNTGELFF. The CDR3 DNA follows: TGTGCCAGCAGGCCCTCCGGGACGACGAACACCGGGGAGCTGTTTTTT.

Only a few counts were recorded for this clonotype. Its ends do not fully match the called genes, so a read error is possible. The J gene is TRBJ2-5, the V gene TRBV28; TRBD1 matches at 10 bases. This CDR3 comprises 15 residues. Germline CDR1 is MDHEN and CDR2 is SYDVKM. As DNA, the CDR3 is TGTGCCAGCAGCACCGGGACAGGGGTTCAAGGGACCCAGTACTTC. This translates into CASSTGTGVQGTQYF.

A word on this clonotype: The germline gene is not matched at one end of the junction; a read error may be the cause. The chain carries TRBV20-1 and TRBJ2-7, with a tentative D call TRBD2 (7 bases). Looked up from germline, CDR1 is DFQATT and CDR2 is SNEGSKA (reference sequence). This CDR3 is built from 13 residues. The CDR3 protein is CSARAGGPYERYF. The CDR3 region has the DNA TGCAGTGCTAGGGCCGGGGGGCCCTACGAGCGGTACTTC.

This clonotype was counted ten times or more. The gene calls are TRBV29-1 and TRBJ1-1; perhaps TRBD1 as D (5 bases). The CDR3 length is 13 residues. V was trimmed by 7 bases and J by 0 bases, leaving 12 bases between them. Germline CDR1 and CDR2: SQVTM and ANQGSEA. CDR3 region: CSEQARMNTEAFF. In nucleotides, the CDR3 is TGCAGCGAACAGGCAAGGATGAACACTGAAGCTTTCTTT.

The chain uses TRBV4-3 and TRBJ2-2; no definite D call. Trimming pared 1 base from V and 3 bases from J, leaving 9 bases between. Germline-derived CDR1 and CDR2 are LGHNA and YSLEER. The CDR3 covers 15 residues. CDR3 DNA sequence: TGCGCCAGCAGCCAAGTCGTAATCGACACCGGGGAGCTGTTTTTT. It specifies CASSQVVIDTGELFF.

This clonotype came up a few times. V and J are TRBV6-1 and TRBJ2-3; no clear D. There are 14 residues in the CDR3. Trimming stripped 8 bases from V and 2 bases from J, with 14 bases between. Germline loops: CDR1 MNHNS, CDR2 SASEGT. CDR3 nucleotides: TGTGCCAGCTCCTGGGCCTTAGACACAGATACGCAGTATTTT. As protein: CASSWALDTDTQYF.

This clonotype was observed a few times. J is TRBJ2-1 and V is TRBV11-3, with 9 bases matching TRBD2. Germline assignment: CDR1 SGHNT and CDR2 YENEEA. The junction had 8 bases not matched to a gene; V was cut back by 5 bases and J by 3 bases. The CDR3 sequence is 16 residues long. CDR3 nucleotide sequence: TGTGCCAGCAGCCCCCTAGGACTAGCGAACTACAATGAGCAGTTCTTC. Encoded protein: CASSPLGLANYNEQFF.

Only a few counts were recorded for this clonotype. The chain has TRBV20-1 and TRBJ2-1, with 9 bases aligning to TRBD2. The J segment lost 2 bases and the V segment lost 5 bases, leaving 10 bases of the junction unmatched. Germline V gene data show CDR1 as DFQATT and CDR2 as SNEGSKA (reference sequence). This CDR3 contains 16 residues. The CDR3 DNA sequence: TGCAGTGCTCCCAGCGCCAGCGGGGGGACCTACAATGAGCAGTTCTTC. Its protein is CSAPSASGGTYNEQFF.

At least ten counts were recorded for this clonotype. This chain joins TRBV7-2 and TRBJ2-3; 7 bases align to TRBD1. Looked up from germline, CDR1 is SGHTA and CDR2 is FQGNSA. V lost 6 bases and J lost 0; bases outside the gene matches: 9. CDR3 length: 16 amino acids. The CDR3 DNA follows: TGTGCCAGCAGAAGTACTGGGACAGTTAGCACAGATACGCAGTATTTT. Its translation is CASRSTGTVSTDTQYF.

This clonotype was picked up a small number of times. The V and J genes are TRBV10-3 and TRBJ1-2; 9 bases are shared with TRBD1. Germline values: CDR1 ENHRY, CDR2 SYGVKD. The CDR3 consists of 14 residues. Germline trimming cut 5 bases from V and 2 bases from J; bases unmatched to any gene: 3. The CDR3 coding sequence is TGTGCCATCAGTTCTGGGACAGGGAACTATGGCTACACCTTC. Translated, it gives CAISSGTGNYGYTF.

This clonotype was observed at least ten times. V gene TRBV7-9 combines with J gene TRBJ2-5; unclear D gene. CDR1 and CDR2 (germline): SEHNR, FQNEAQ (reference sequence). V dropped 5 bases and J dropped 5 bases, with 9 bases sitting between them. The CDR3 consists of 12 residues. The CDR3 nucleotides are TGTGCCAGCAGCCCCGAGAGTGAGACCCAGTACTTC. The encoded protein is CASSPESETQYF.

CDR3 in DNA: TGTGCCAGCAGCCCCCAGGGGTCTAGCGGGAGGTACGAGCAGTACTTC. This sequence encodes CASSPQGSSGRYEQYF. V gene TRBV9 combines with J gene TRBJ2-7; 11 nucleotides agree with TRBD2. Germline values: CDR1 SGDLS, CDR2 YYNGEE. Germline trimming cut 4 bases from V and 4 bases from J; bases unmatched to any gene: 10. The CDR3 has 16 residues.

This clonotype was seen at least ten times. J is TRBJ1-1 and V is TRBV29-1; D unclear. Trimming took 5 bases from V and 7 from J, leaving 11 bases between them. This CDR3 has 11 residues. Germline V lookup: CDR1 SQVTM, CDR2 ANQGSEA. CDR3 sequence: CSVLRRREAFF. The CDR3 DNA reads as TGCAGCGTTCTCAGGAGGCGTGAAGCTTTCTTT. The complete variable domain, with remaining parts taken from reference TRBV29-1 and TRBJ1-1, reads SAVISQKPSRDICQRGTSLTIQCQVDSQVTMMFWYRQQPGQSLTLIATANQGSEATYESGFVIDKFPISRPNLTFSTLTVSNMSPEDSSIYLCSVLRRREAFFGQGTRLTVV.

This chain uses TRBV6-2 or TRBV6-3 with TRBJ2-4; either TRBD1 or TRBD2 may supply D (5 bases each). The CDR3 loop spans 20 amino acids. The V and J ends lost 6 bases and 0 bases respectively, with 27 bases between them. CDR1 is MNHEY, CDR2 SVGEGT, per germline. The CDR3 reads CASSPVGGHPLKEAKNIQYF. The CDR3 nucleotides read TGTGCCAGCAGCCCCGTTGGGGGTCACCCCCTAAAGGAAGCCAAAAACATTCAGTACTTC.

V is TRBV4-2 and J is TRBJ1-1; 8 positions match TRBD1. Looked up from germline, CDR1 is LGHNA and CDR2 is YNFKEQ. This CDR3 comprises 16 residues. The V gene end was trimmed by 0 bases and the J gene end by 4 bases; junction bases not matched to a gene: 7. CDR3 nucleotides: TGTGCCAGCAGCCAAGATTGGACAGGGTCGAGCACTGAAGCTTTCTTT. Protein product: CASSQDWTGSSTEAFF.

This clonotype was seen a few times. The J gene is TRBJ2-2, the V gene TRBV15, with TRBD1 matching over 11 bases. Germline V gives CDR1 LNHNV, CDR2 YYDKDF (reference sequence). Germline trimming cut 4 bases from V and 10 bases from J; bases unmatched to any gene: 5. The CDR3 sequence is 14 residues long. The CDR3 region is CATSKDRGQKELFF. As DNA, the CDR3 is TGTGCCACCAGCAAGGACAGGGGGCAAAAGGAGCTGTTTTTT.

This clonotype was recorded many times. The CDR3 is CASSLMASGTFTDTQYF. The CDR3 region has the DNA TGTGCCAGCAGCTTAATGGCTAGCGGGACGTTCACAGATACGCAGTATTTT. The rearrangement uses TRBV7-2 and TRBJ2-3; 9 nucleotides line up with TRBD2. Looked up from germline, CDR1 is SGHTA and CDR2 is FQGNSA. This CDR3 is built from 17 residues. Germline trimming cut 2 bases from V and 2 bases from J; bases unmatched to any gene: 8.

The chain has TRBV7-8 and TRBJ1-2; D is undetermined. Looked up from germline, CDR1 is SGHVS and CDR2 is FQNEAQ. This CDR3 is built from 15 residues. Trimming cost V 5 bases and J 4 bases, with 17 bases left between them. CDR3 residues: CASSPKFNFGYGYTF. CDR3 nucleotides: TGTGCCAGCAGCCCTAAATTTAACTTTGGCTATGGCTACACCTTC. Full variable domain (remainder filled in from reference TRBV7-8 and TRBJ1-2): GAGVSQSPRYKVAKRGQDVALRCDPISGHVSLFWYQQALGQGPEFLTYFQNEAQLDKSGLPSDRFFAERPEGSVSTLKIQRTQQEDSAVYLCASSPKFNFGYGYTFGSGTRLTVV.